A single sample is the source of the 27 T cell receptor beta chains below, sequenced in a study of T cell changes during pregnancy in multiple sclerosis. Libraries were prepared by immunoSEQ multiplex PCR; TCRdb keeps only in-frame clonotypes and omits some of them. The repertoire has 50,000 to 70,000 clones, around 93% of them found once; the top ten carry about 1.8%. Sequencing used peripheral blood, obtained after pregnancy. Receptors were obtained from a female donor with multiple sclerosis, enrolled in a pregnancy study.

The sample holds a few counts of this clone. The V and J genes are TRBV19 and TRBJ2-7, with 8 bases aligning to TRBD2. Germline values: CDR1 LNHDA, CDR2 SQIVND (reference sequence). The CDR3 consists of 15 residues. V was clipped by 9 bases and J by 4 bases; unmatched bases: 14. CDR3 coding DNA: TGTGCCAGCTCCCTCGGGGGCGGGGGGATTTACGAGCAGTACTTC. It encodes CASSLGGGGIYEQYF.

This clone was counted only a few times. The chain links TRBV27 to TRBJ1-2, with 7 nucleotides matching TRBD1. This CDR3 is 15 amino acids long. Unmatched junction bases numbered 14, after V lost 5 bases and J lost 8 bases. The germline V gene has CDR1 MNHEY and CDR2 SMNVEV (reference sequence). The CDR3 region has the DNA TGTGCCAGCAGTCCCCGGACAGGCCTCGGGCGAGGCTACACCTTC. Residues: CASSPRTGLGRGYTF.

V gene TRBV7-3 combines with J gene TRBJ2-1; D is uncertain. The CDR3 spans 13 residues. Germline V CDR1 and CDR2: SGHTA, FQGTGA. The V end lost 1 base, the J end lost 8 bases, and 9 bases lay between the germline ends. The CDR3 DNA reads TGTGCCAGCAGCTTAAATACTTACGATGAGCAGTTCTTC. Translating it yields CASSLNTYDEQFF.

The chain uses TRBV14 and TRBJ2-2, with D possibly being TRBD2 (5 bases). The CDR3 loop spans 19 amino acids. The germline V gene encodes CDR1 SGHDN and CDR2 FVKESK. V was clipped by 4 bases and J by 0 bases, with 21 bases between them. The CDR3 spells CASSPITRAGDSNTGELFF. In DNA form, the CDR3 reads TGTGCCAGCAGCCCAATTACAAGGGCGGGCGATTCGAACACCGGGGAGCTGTTTTTT. The variable domain in full, completed from reference TRBV14 and TRBJ2-2, reads EAGVTQFPSHSVIEKGQTVTLRCDPISGHDNLYWYRRVMGKEIKFLLHFVKESKQDESGMPNNRFLAERTGGTYSTLKVQPAELEDSGVYFCASSPITRAGDSNTGELFFGEGSRLTVL.

This clone came up once. The chain uses TRBV29-1 and TRBJ1-4; D unresolved. Trimming removed 4 bases at V and 7 bases at J, with 7 bases between. CDR1 and CDR2 (germline): SQVTM, ANQGSEA. The CDR3 length is 11 residues. CDR3 bases: TGCAGCGTTGGATTCAGTGAAAAACTGTTTTTT. Amino acids: CSVGFSEKLFF.

The V and J genes are TRBV19 and TRBJ2-7, with TRBD1 matching over 10 bases. Germline V gene data show CDR1 as LNHDA and CDR2 as SQIVND (reference sequence). V shed 5 bases, J shed 5 bases, and the junction held 12 bases outside the gene matches. The CDR3 is made up of 16 amino acids. The CDR3 bases are TGTGCCAGTAGTTTCCGCCGGGACAGGGGACCCGACGAGCAGTACTTC. The encoded protein is CASSFRRDRGPDEQYF.

The chain recombines TRBV7-2 with TRBJ2-3; no definite D call. The CDR3 is 14 residues long. Germline assignment: CDR1 SGHTA and CDR2 FQGNSA. V lost 7 bases and J 6 bases, leaving 17 bases between the germline ends. The CDR3 here is CASTIDAQSDTQYF. Here the CDR3 DNA reads TGTGCCAGCACCATTGACGCACAGTCGGATACGCAGTATTTT. The full variable domain, its missing parts supplied by reference TRBV7-2 and TRBJ2-3, is GAGVSQSPSNKVTEKGKDVELRCDPISGHTALYWYRQSLGQGLEFLIYFQGNSAPDKSGLPSDRFSAERTGGSVSTLTIQRTQQEDSAVYLCASTIDAQSDTQYFGPGTRLTVL.

The chain has TRBV19 and TRBJ2-7, with D perhaps matching TRBD2 (5 bases). V lost 6 bases and J lost 7, with 13 bases in between. The CDR3 spans 12 residues. CDR1 LNHDA and CDR2 SQIVND come from the germline V gene (reference sequence). As DNA, the CDR3 is TGTGCCAGTAGCCCGCGGGCGAGGGAGCAGTACTTC. It codes for CASSPRAREQYF.

This chain uses TRBV2 with TRBJ2-3, with TRBD2 identical over 8 bases. CDR1 SNHLY and CDR2 FYNNEI come from the germline V gene. The ends lost 6 bases at V and 0 bases at J; junction bases unmatched: 5. There are 15 residues in the CDR3. The CDR3 sequence: CASSQLAVSTDTQYF. For the CDR3, the DNA is TGTGCCAGCAGCCAACTAGCGGTCAGCACAGATACGCAGTATTTT.

CDR3 sequence reads: CASSIVPGSSTEAFF. In DNA form, the CDR3 reads TGTGCCAGTAGTATAGTTCCAGGGTCGAGCACTGAAGCTTTCTTT. J is TRBJ1-1 and V is TRBV19; D is perhaps TRBD1 (5 bases). This CDR3 is built from 15 residues. Germline CDR1 LNHDA, CDR2 SQIVND (reference sequence). Trimming removed 1 base at V and 4 bases at J, with 13 bases between.

This chain uses TRBV6-1 with TRBJ2-3; D ambiguous. The CDR3 length is 12 residues. V dropped 3 bases and J dropped 3 bases, with 4 bases sitting between them. CDR1 is MNHNS, CDR2 SASEGT, per germline. CDR3 sequence (DNA): TGTGCCAGCAGTGATCTGACAGATACGCAGTATTTT. Translating it yields CASSDLTDTQYF.

This clone appeared a single time. V is TRBV2 and J is TRBJ2-3; no firm D call. V was pared by 2 bases and J by 0 bases, with 9 bases between. Germline loops: CDR1 SNHLY, CDR2 FYNNEI. There are 15 residues in the CDR3. CDR3 region: CASSEFSASTDTQYF. CDR3 bases: TGTGCCAGCAGTGAATTCAGTGCTAGCACAGATACGCAGTATTTT.

The rearrangement uses TRBV11-3 and TRBJ2-5; 8 nucleotides line up with TRBD1. Trimming cost V 3 bases and J 0 bases; bases outside gene matches: 12. The CDR3 totals 18 residues. Germline V gene data show CDR1 as SGHNT and CDR2 as YENEEA. The CDR3 DNA sequence: TGTGCCAGCAGCTTTCAGGGGGCAGCTCTCGAGTACCAAGAGACCCAGTACTTC. It yields the protein CASSFQGAALEYQETQYF.

The chain couples TRBV27 to TRBJ2-5, with TRBD2 matching over 10 bases. From germline, CDR1 is MNHEY and CDR2 SMNVEV (reference sequence). This CDR3 is 14 amino acids long. V shed 3 bases and J 5 bases; nucleotides not matched to a gene: 3. CDR3 nucleotide sequence: TGTGCCAGCAGTTTCACTAGCGGGAAGGAGACCCAGTACTTC. Protein: CASSFTSGKETQYF.

J is TRBJ2-5 and V is TRBV6-5; a weak D match, TRBD1 (5 bases). Trimming stripped 4 bases from V and 1 base from J, with 13 bases between. Germline V gene lookup returns CDR1 MNHEY and CDR2 SVGAGI. This CDR3 has 15 residues. The CDR3 loop is CASSWQGSPQETQYF. The DNA of the CDR3 is TGTGCCAGCAGTTGGCAGGGCTCCCCCCAAGAGACCCAGTACTTC.

This chain joins TRBV25-1 and TRBJ2-7; no clear D gene. Germline V lookup: CDR1 MGHDK, CDR2 SYGVNS. This CDR3 region has 13 residues. Trimming took 8 bases from V and 2 from J, leaving 13 bases between them. The CDR3 sequence: CASLPIRAYEQYF. CDR3 DNA: TGTGCCAGCCTCCCCATCCGAGCCTACGAGCAGTACTTC.

The CDR3 region has the DNA TGCGCCAGCAGCCAAGTAAAAGTCAAGCGGGAGGGGGACAATGAGCAGTTCTTC. It yields the protein CASSQVKVKREGDNEQFF. The genes are TRBV4-1 and TRBJ2-1; 10 bases agree with TRBD2. The CDR3 is 18 residues long. Germline V CDR1 and CDR2: MGHRA, YSYEKL. The ends lost 1 base at V and 5 bases at J; junction bases unmatched: 11.

This clone was counted a few times. The V gene is TRBV6-5, the J gene TRBJ1-1, with TRBD1 identical over 8 bases. V shed 2 bases and J 4 bases; nucleotides not matched to a gene: 6. Germline V CDR1 and CDR2: MNHEY, SVGAGI. This CDR3 is 15 amino acids long. CDR3 region: CASSYAQGAGTEAFF. The CDR3 coding sequence is TGTGCCAGCAGTTACGCTCAGGGGGCCGGCACTGAAGCTTTCTTT.

The chain couples TRBV14 to TRBJ2-7, with a possible D match to TRBD2 (6 bases). The germline V and J ends were trimmed by 3 bases and 6 bases, with 12 bases remaining between them. The length of the CDR3 is 13 residues. CDR1 is SGHDN and CDR2 is FVKESK in the germline V gene. CDR3 in DNA: TGTGCCAGCAGCCAGGGAGGACGACGCGAGCAGTACTTC. It codes for CASSQGGRREQYF.

V usage is TRBV7-9 and J usage is TRBJ2-7; D might be TRBD2 (6 bases). Between the trimmed V and J ends, which lost 4 bases and 1 base, there was a span of 20 bases. The V gene's germline CDR1 is SEHNR and CDR2 FQNEAQ (reference sequence). There are 17 residues in the CDR3. The CDR3 loop is CASSSTLGGERSYEQYF. The CDR3 bases are TGTGCCAGCAGCTCCACCCTCGGGGGAGAAAGGTCCTACGAGCAGTACTTC.

The chain uses TRBV7-9 and TRBJ1-1; TRBD1 agrees at 8 bases. Trimming took 4 bases from V and 5 from J; bases not matched to a gene: 6. The CDR3 covers 14 residues. Germline CDR1 and CDR2: SEHNR and FQNEAQ (reference sequence). The CDR3 reads CASSSTGGGTEAFF. The DNA for the CDR3 is TGTGCCAGCAGCTCCACAGGGGGGGGAACTGAAGCTTTCTTT.

This chain connects TRBV7-9 to TRBJ2-3; 13 bases are shared with TRBD2. V lost 5 bases and J lost 4; bases outside the gene matches: 9. The length of the CDR3 is 17 residues. Germline lookup yields CDR1 SEHNR and CDR2 FQNEAQ (reference sequence). In DNA form, the CDR3 reads TGTGCCAGCAGCGGGAGGGGGACTAGCGGGACGTCAGATACGCAGTATTTT. It translates to CASSGRGTSGTSDTQYF.

V is TRBV28 and J is TRBJ1-2; D perhaps matches TRBD1 (5 bases). V was trimmed by 8 bases and J by 3 bases, leaving 13 bases between them. This CDR3 contains 13 residues. Germline V gene lookup returns CDR1 MDHEN and CDR2 SYDVKM. The CDR3 nucleotides are TGTGCCAGCCATCGTCCAGGGTACTATGGCTACACCTTC. It encodes CASHRPGYYGYTF.

The chain recombines TRBV19 with TRBJ2-1; D perhaps matches TRBD2 (5 bases). V gave up 0 bases and J gave up 0 bases, with 15 bases separating them. This CDR3 is 18 amino acids long. CDR1 is LNHDA, CDR2 SQIVND, per germline (reference sequence). In DNA, the CDR3 is TGTGCCAGTAGTATAGATCTGGGGAGCGCGAGCTCCTACAATGAGCAGTTCTTC. Its translation: CASSIDLGSASSYNEQFF.

The V gene is TRBV5-5, the J gene TRBJ1-3, with a tentative D call TRBD1 (5 bases). This CDR3 region has 14 residues. V was pared by 2 bases and J by 7 bases, with 13 bases between. Germline loops: CDR1 SGHKS, CDR2 YYEKEE (reference sequence). The CDR3 coding sequence is TGTGCCAGCAGCTTTGGTGGGGCACAGAACACCATATATTTT. Its protein is CASSFGGAQNTIYF.

The chain links TRBV15 to TRBJ1-1; 12 bases are a match to TRBD1. V shed 5 bases, J shed 0 bases, and the junction held 7 bases outside the gene matches. The length of the CDR3 is 17 residues. CDR1 is LNHNV, CDR2 YYDKDF, per germline (reference sequence). The CDR3 DNA follows: TGTGCCACCAGCGACCGGGACAGGGGGCTGTTGAACACTGAAGCTTTCTTT. Translation: CATSDRDRGLLNTEAFF.

This chain links TRBV9 with TRBJ1-2; D possibly corresponds to TRBD1 (6 bases). CDR3 length equals 18 residues. Trimming cost V 3 bases and J 0 bases, with 21 bases left between them. Germline CDR1 SGDLS, CDR2 YYNGEE. In DNA, the CDR3 is TGTGCCAGCAGCGGACTACAGAGAGGGGGGGGCTCTAACTATGGCTACACCTTC. Amino acids: CASSGLQRGGGSNYGYTF.